This entry features one TCR beta chain sequence. CDR1 and CDR2 from the germline V gene are SQVTM and ANQGSEA. V was pared by 5 bases and J by 4 bases, with 6 bases of the junction left unmatched. The CDR3 runs to 15 residues. Original processing methods: It was from reference gene primer amplification that nucleated cell counts were estimated. Produced via immunoSEQ multiplex PCR; TCRdb's table is partial and in-frame only. V and J calls and clone size are given by that table; D and trimming were obtained from the DNA. The sample holds about 71,000 clones, more than 80% seen once. This specimen belongs to a study of blood T cell repertoires in COVID-19. Study in general: Spain, Italy and the United States supplied samples that represented acute and convalescent COVID-19.

The rearrangement joins TRBV29-1 to TRBJ2-3; TRBD2 matches 13 bases. The sample taken for sequencing was peripheral blood. The receptor's source is a man older than 75 with acute or convalescent COVID-19. CDR3 in amino acids: CSVTRLAGGPDTQYF. The CDR3 bases are TGCAGCGTTACCCGACTAGCGGGAGGCCCAGATACGCAGTATTTT.